Sequencing of this TCR beta chain was carried out in a study of OX40 agonist ivuxolimab in advanced cancers. Assay: immunoSEQ multiplex PCR; the TCRdb copy retains only in-frame clones and omits some. In the table there are tens of thousands of clones, roughly 83% of which are singletons. The ends were cut back, 7 bases at V and 0 bases at J, with 6 bases in the middle. This CDR3 is 12 amino acids long. In germline, CDR1 is MNHNS, CDR2 SASEGT. This TCR was sampled from an adult with an advanced solid tumor such as melanoma, head and neck, liver or kidney cancer. This chain uses TRBV6-1 with TRBJ1-1; D is undetermined. This material consisted of CD4+ or CD8+ T cells sorted from blood, taken in a trial of the OX40 agonist ivuxolimab. This CDR3 reads CASIKVNTEAFF. DNA of the CDR3: TGTGCCAGCATAAAGGTGAACACTGAAGCTTTCTTT.